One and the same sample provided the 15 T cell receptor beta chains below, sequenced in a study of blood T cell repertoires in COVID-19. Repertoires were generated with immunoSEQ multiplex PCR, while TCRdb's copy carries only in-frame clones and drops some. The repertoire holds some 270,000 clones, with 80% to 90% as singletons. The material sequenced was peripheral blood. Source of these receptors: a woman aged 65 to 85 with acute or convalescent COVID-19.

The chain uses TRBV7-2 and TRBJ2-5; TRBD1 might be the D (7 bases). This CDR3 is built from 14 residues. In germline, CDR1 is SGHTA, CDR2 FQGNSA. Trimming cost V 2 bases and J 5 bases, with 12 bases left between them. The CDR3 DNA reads TGTGCCAGCAGCTTACTGACAGGGAGGGAGACCCAGTACTTC. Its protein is CASSLLTGRETQYF.

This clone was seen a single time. CDR3 bases: TGTGCCAGCAGCCGCGATTTGCATACGCAGTATTTT. Residues: CASSRDLHTQYF. The gene calls are TRBV7-8 and TRBJ2-3; D remains unclear. Germline V gene sequence: CDR1 SGHVS, CDR2 FQNEAQ. V was pared by 5 bases and J by 7 bases, with 10 bases between. The CDR3 sequence is 12 residues long.

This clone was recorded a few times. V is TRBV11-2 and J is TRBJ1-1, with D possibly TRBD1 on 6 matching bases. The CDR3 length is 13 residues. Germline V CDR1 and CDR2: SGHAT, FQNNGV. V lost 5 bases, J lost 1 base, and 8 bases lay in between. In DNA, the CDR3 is TGTGCCAGCAGCATACAGGGGAACACTGAAGCTTTCTTT. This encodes CASSIQGNTEAFF.

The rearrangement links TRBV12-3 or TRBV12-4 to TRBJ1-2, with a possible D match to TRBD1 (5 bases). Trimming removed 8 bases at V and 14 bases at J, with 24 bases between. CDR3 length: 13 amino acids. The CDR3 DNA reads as TGTGCCAGCGGAAAAGGGACTTGGGGTTATCGGACCTTC. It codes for CASGKGTWGYRTF.

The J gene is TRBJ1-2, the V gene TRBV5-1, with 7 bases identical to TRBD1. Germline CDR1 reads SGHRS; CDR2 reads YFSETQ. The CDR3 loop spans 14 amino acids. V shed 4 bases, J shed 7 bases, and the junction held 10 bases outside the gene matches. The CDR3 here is CASSTFDRAGGYTF. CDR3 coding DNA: TGCGCCAGCAGCACCTTTGACAGGGCGGGTGGCTACACCTTC.

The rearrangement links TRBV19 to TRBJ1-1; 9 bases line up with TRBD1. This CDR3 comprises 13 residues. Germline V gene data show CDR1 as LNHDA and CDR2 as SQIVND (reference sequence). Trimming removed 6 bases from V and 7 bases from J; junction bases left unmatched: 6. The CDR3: CASSITGGGEAFF. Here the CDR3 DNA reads TGTGCCAGTAGCATCACAGGGGGCGGTGAAGCTTTCTTT.

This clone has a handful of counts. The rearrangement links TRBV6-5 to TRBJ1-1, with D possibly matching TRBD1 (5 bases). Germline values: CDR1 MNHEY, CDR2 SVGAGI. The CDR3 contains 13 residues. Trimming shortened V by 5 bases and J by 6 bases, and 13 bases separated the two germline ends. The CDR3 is CASSLYNRPEAFF. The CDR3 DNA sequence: TGTGCCAGCAGTCTCTATAACAGGCCTGAAGCTTTCTTT.

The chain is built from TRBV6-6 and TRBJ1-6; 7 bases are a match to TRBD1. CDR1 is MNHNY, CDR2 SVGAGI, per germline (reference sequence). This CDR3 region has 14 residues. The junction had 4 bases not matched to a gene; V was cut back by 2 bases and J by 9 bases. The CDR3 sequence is CASSYDRVASPLHF. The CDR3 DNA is TGTGCCAGCAGTTACGACAGGGTTGCTTCACCCCTCCACTTT.

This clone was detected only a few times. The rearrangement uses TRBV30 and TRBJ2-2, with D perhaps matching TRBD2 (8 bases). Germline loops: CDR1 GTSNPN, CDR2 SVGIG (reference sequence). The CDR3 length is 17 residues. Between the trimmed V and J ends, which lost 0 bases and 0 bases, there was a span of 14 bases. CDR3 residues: CAWSVPGGGPNTGELFF. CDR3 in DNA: TGTGCCTGGAGTGTACCGGGAGGGGGCCCGAACACCGGGGAGCTGTTTTTT. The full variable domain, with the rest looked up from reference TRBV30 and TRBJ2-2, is SQTIHQWPATLVQPVGSPLSLECTVEGTSNPNLYWYRQAAGRGLQLLFYSVGIGQISSEVPQNLSASRPQDRQFILSSKKLLLSDSGFYLCAWSVPGGGPNTGELFFGEGSRLTVL.

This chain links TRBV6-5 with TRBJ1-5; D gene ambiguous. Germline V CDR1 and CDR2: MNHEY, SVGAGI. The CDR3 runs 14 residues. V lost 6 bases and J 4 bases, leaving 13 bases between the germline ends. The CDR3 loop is CASSRSPENQPQHF. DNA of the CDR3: TGTGCCAGCAGCCGCTCTCCCGAGAATCAGCCCCAGCATTTT.

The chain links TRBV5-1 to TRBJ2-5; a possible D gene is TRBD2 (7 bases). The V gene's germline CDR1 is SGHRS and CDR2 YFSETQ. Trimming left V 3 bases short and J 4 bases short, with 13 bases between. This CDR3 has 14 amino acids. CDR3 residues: CASSSPGGPETQYF. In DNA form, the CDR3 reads TGCGCCAGCAGCTCCCCCGGGGGGCCAGAGACCCAGTACTTC.

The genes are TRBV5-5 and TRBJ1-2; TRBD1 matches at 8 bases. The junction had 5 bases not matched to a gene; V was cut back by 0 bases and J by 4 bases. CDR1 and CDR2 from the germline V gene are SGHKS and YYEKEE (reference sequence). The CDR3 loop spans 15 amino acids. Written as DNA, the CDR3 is TGTGCCAGCAGCTTGGGACTCCAGGGGGCCTATGGCTACACCTTC. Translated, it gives CASSLGLQGAYGYTF.

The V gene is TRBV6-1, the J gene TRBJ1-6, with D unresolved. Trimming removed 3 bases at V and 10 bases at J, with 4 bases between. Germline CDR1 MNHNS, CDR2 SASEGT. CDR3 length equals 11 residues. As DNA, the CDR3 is TGTGCCAGCAGTGAGCGGTCACCCCTCCACTTT. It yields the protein CASSERSPLHF.

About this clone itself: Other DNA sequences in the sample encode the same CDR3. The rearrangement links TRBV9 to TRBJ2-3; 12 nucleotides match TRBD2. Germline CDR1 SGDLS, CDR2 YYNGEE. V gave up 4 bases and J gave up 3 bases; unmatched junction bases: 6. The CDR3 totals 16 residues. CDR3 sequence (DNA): TGTGCCAGCAGCTTCCTAGCGGGGGGGCTGACAGATACGCAGTATTTT. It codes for CASSFLAGGLTDTQYF.

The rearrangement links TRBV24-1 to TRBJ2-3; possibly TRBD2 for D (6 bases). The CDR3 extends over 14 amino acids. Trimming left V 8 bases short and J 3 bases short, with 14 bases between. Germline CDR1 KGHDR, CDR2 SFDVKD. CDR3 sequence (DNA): TGTGCCACCACTAGCGCAGGGCTAACAGATACGCAGTATTTT. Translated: CATTSAGLTDTQYF.